Below are 22 T cell receptor beta chains sequenced from a single sample in a study of T cells after yellow fever vaccination. TCRdb itself ran the 5' RACE reads through MiXCR, one entry per CDR3 protein. This table has 150,000 to 200,000 distinct CDR3 sequences, 6.2% appearing once. The sequencing used CD4+ T cells sorted from PBMCs, collected on the day of the first yellow fever vaccination. Every receptor here comes from a man aged 18-30 years who received the YFV17D yellow fever vaccine.

Ten or more counts support this clonotype. The V and J genes are TRBV3-1 and TRBJ2-3; D is unresolved. Trimming pared 0 bases from V and 5 bases from J, leaving 12 bases between. Germline V gives CDR1 LGHDT, CDR2 YNNKEL (reference sequence). The CDR3 extends over 15 amino acids. The CDR3 reads CASSQEPVRGDTQYF. The CDR3 nucleotides are TGTGCCAGCAGCCAAGAGCCCGTGCGCGGAGATACGCAGTATTTT.

This clonotype was counted a few times. The chain recombines TRBV7-2 with TRBJ2-4; TRBD1 is a possible D gene (5 bases). This CDR3 is built from 14 residues. V was shortened by 6 bases and J by 1 base, with 10 bases between the two germline ends. Germline lookup yields CDR1 SGHTA and CDR2 FQGNSA. The CDR3 bases are TGTGCCAGCAGGCAGGGTTATGCCAAAAACATTCAGTACTTC. Its translation is CASRQGYAKNIQYF.

This clonotype was detected ten times or more. The genes are TRBV7-2 and TRBJ1-1; D is possibly TRBD1 (5 bases). V was clipped by 2 bases and J by 0 bases, with 7 bases between them. This CDR3 has 14 residues. Germline CDR1 SGHTA, CDR2 FQGNSA. The CDR3 protein is CASSLKGLNTEAFF. CDR3 DNA sequence: TGTGCCAGCAGCTTAAAGGGGCTGAACACTGAAGCTTTCTTT.

There are a few counts of this clonotype. The V gene is TRBV19, the J gene TRBJ2-4, with TRBD1 as a possible D gene (6 bases). Looked up from germline, CDR1 is LNHDA and CDR2 is SQIVND (reference sequence). CDR3 length: 16 residues. V was pared by 4 bases and J by 0 bases, with 13 bases between. Here the CDR3 reads CASSTTGSLAKNIQYF. The CDR3 DNA is TGTGCCAGTAGTACAACAGGGTCCCTAGCCAAAAACATTCAGTACTTC.

This clonotype has only a few counts. CDR3 DNA sequence: TGTGCCAGCAGCCCCCGGGACAACTGCGAGCAGTACTTC. This encodes CASSPRDNCEQYF. The chain uses TRBV4-2 and TRBJ2-7; a possible D gene is TRBD1 (6 bases). Germline V gene lookup returns CDR1 LGHNA and CDR2 YNFKEQ. This CDR3 is built from 13 residues. V was trimmed by 4 bases and J by 6 bases, leaving 13 bases between them.

This clonotype has just a few counts. The chain joins TRBV12-3 or TRBV12-4 to TRBJ1-6; D is uncertain. V shed 8 bases and J shed 8 bases, with 10 bases lying between them. The CDR3 covers 12 residues. The CDR3 loop is CASGNADSPLHF. The CDR3 DNA reads as TGTGCCAGCGGGAATGCGGATTCACCCCTCCACTTT.

This clonotype occurred a few times. V usage is TRBV12-3 or TRBV12-4 and J usage is TRBJ1-5; no clear D gene. This CDR3 is 14 amino acids long. V lost 3 bases, J lost 5 bases, and 11 bases lay in between. The CDR3 loop is CASSFMRSHQPQHF. The CDR3 coding sequence is TGTGCCAGCAGTTTTATGAGATCCCATCAGCCCCAGCATTTT.

This clonotype was seen many times. The rearrangement uses TRBV27 and TRBJ2-7, with no clear D. Germline CDR1 MNHEY, CDR2 SMNVEV (reference sequence). Trimming left V 3 bases short and J 1 base short, with 7 bases between. This CDR3 comprises 13 residues. The CDR3 DNA sequence: TGTGCCAGCAGTTTTAGTAGGTCCTACGAGCAGTACTTC. Its translation: CASSFSRSYEQYF.

This clonotype appeared a few times. This chain joins TRBV7-2 and TRBJ2-5; 10 nucleotides line up with TRBD2. This CDR3 contains 15 residues. Germline V gene lookup returns CDR1 SGHTA and CDR2 FQGNSA. V was clipped by 3 bases and J by 5 bases; unmatched bases: 6. The CDR3 is CASSFQRGGGETQYF. In DNA, the CDR3 is TGTGCCAGCAGCTTCCAGCGGGGGGGGGGTGAGACCCAGTACTTC.

This clonotype was found a few times. The chain is built from TRBV20-1 and TRBJ1-5; D uncertain. Germline V CDR1 and CDR2: DFQATT, SNEGSKA (reference sequence). This CDR3 comprises 13 residues. V was cut by 3 bases and J by 6 bases, with 12 bases left in between. The CDR3 reads CSASWGAGQPQHF. The CDR3 DNA sequence: TGCAGTGCTAGTTGGGGAGCTGGTCAGCCCCAGCATTTT.

This clonotype has only a few counts. The V and J genes are TRBV20-1 and TRBJ2-5; 14 nucleotides agree with TRBD2. Germline V gene lookup returns CDR1 DFQATT and CDR2 SNEGSKA (reference sequence). The V segment lost 1 base and the J segment 4 bases; nucleotides outside the gene matches: 5. The length of the CDR3 is 16 residues. The CDR3 spells CSARGTSGGFGETQYF. CDR3 DNA: TGCAGTGCTAGAGGGACTAGCGGGGGGTTCGGAGAGACCCAGTACTTC.

This clonotype was seen a few times. This sequence joins TRBV20-1 and TRBJ2-3, with D unresolved. CDR1 DFQATT and CDR2 SNEGSKA come from the germline V gene (reference sequence). This CDR3 has 15 amino acids. V was clipped by 4 bases and J by 0 bases, with 14 bases between them. CDR3 sequence: CSATRPVPSTDTQYF. The DNA of the CDR3 is TGCAGTGCTACAAGACCAGTCCCTAGCACAGATACGCAGTATTTT.

This clonotype was seen a handful of times. The chain carries TRBV30 and TRBJ2-2, with D perhaps being TRBD1 or TRBD2 (5 bases each). Germline V gene lookup returns CDR1 GTSNPN and CDR2 SVGIG (reference sequence). Trimming left V 4 bases short and J 0 bases short, with 15 bases between. This CDR3 region has 16 residues. The CDR3 here is CAWIPWGTSNTGELFF. In DNA form, the CDR3 reads TGTGCCTGGATCCCGTGGGGGACCTCGAACACCGGGGAGCTGTTTTTT.

This clonotype was observed at least ten times. V is TRBV7-3 and J is TRBJ2-1, with 8 nucleotides matching TRBD2. With 1 base clipped from V and 5 bases from J, the junction kept 1 base outside the gene matches. The CDR3 has 14 amino acids. CDR1 and CDR2 (germline): SGHTA, FQGTGA. In nucleotides, the CDR3 is TGTGCCAGCAGCTTAAGCGGGGGGAACAATGAGCAGTTCTTC. Protein product: CASSLSGGNNEQFF.

The rearrangement links TRBV20-1 to TRBJ2-2, with 8 bases matching TRBD2. CDR3 length: 14 residues. Per germline, CDR1 DFQATT and CDR2 SNEGSKA (reference sequence). V lost 5 bases and J lost 5; bases outside the gene matches: 7. CDR3 region: CSAQTGGATGELFF. The DNA for the CDR3 is TGCAGTGCTCAGACGGGGGGGGCGACCGGGGAGCTGTTTTTT.

This clonotype was seen repeatedly, ten times or more. The chain is built from TRBV5-6 and TRBJ2-7; 7 bases line up with TRBD2. CDR1 is SGHDT, CDR2 YYEEEE, per germline. The CDR3 consists of 13 residues. V was clipped by 7 bases and J by 6 bases; unmatched bases: 10. CDR3 nucleotide sequence: TGTGCCAGCGTGGGGAGGGGTAGGTCCGAGCAGTACTTC. Amino acid sequence: CASVGRGRSEQYF. Combining the CDR3 with reference TRBV5-6 and TRBJ2-7 gives the whole variable domain DAGVTQSPTHLIKTRGQQVTLRCSPKSGHDTVSWYQQALGQGPQFIFQYYEEEERQRGNFPDRFSGHQFPNYSSELNVNALLLGDSALYLCASVGRGRSEQYFGPGTRLTVT.

The chain has TRBV5-6 and TRBJ1-1, with 9 bases fitting TRBD1. CDR1 and CDR2 (germline): SGHDT, YYEEEE. V shed 0 bases, J shed 12 bases, and the junction held 9 bases outside the gene matches. This CDR3 comprises 14 residues. The CDR3, as DNA: TGTGCCAGCAGCTTGGCCGAGGGGACAGGGACGCCTTTCTTT. Protein product: CASSLAEGTGTPFF.

This clonotype occurred many times. The chain couples TRBV9 to TRBJ2-1, with 8 bases aligning to TRBD1. The V and J ends lost 4 bases and 1 base, in that order; junction bases with no gene match: 4. The CDR3 consists of 15 residues. From germline, CDR1 is SGDLS and CDR2 YYNGEE. As DNA, the CDR3 is TGTGCCAGCAGCCCACGGGACAGGTCCTACAATGAGCAGTTCTTC. Its protein product is CASSPRDRSYNEQFF.

This clonotype came up many times. The chain couples TRBV6-5 to TRBJ1-6; 8 nucleotides agree with TRBD1. Germline CDR1 MNHEY, CDR2 SVGAGI. This CDR3 comprises 14 residues. V shed 6 bases and J 9 bases; nucleotides not matched to a gene: 7. CDR3 DNA: TGTGCCAGCAGCCGTCAAACAGGGGGTTCACCCCTCCACTTT. It yields the protein CASSRQTGGSPLHF.

This clonotype showed up many times. This rearrangement joins TRBV20-1 to TRBJ2-3; D unclear. V lost 5 bases and J lost 3, with 15 bases in between. The CDR3 is 14 residues long. The germline V gene has CDR1 DFQATT and CDR2 SNEGSKA (reference sequence). The DNA for the CDR3 is TGCAGTGCTGGTTCACCCGATCGTACAGATACGCAGTATTTT. Amino acid sequence: CSAGSPDRTDTQYF.

This clonotype was seen a few times. V usage is TRBV7-3 and J usage is TRBJ2-1, with a weak D call TRBD2 (6 bases). Trimming took 5 bases from V and 0 from J, leaving 11 bases between them. The CDR3 extends over 15 amino acids. CDR1 SGHTA and CDR2 FQGTGA come from the germline V gene. CDR3 amino acids: CASSHPTSSYNEQFF. The CDR3 DNA sequence: TGTGCCAGCAGCCACCCGACTAGCTCCTACAATGAGCAGTTCTTC. The variable domain in full, completed from reference TRBV7-3 and TRBJ2-1, reads GAGVSQTPSNKVTEKGKYVELRCDPISGHTALYWYRQSLGQGPEFLIYFQGTGAADDSGLPNDRFFAVRPEGSVSTLKIQRTERGDSAVYLCASSHPTSSYNEQFFGPGTRLTVL.

There are many counts of this clonotype. This chain joins TRBV5-1 and TRBJ2-1; 7 positions match TRBD2. Germline CDR1 reads SGHRS; CDR2 reads YFSETQ. There are 18 residues in the CDR3. The trim removed 2 bases at V and 2 bases at J, leaving 13 bases unmatched. CDR3: CASSLPIGGIVTYNEQFF. CDR3 DNA: TGCGCCAGCAGCTTACCAATCGGGGGGATAGTGACCTACAATGAGCAGTTCTTC.